This T cell receptor beta chain is from a study of T cell repertoires in cytomegalovirus infection. CDR3 length: 16 amino acids. The V and J ends lost 1 base and 2 bases respectively, with 13 bases between them. Germline assignment: CDR1 KGHDR and CDR2 SFDVKD. TCRdb called the reads again in MiXCR, with one record for every CDR3 protein. The table shows 680,000 or so distinct CDR3 sequences, with 35% occurring only once. The sequence was collected from a human donor in good health (CMV status not recorded). Some clones in this sample may be carry-over from other donors' samples. This chain connects TRBV24-1 to TRBJ2-5; D is unclear. The material sequenced was PBMCs. The CDR3 reads CATSDFSTTKQETQYF. CDR3 sequence (DNA): TGTGCCACCAGTGATTTTAGTACAACTAAACAAGAGACCCAGTACTTC.